This T cell receptor (beta chain) was identified during a study of blood T cell repertoires in COVID-19. Sequencing used immunoSEQ multiplex PCR; TCRdb keeps in-frame clones, though not all of them. The table shows around 290,000 clones, with more than 75% occurring only once. The CDR3 is made up of 17 amino acids. V was cut by 1 base and J by 1 base, with 11 bases left in between. Germline values: CDR1 LGHDT, CDR2 YNNKEL (reference sequence). The chain joins TRBV3-1 (or the pseudogene TRBV3-2) to TRBJ2-6; unclear D gene. Sequenced sample: PBMCs or T cells enriched from blood (not recorded which). The receptor's source is a woman between 55 and 75 years old in a cohort exposed to, infected with or recovered from COVID-19 (not recorded which). CDR3 amino acids: CASSQGSGLSGANVLTF. The DNA for the CDR3 is TGTGCCAGCAGCCAAGGTTCAGGTCTTTCTGGGGCCAACGTCCTGACTTTC.